This record looks at one TCR beta chain sequence and its context. How the authors handled the data: Nucleated cell counts were estimated from reference gene primer amplification. TCRdb keeps only in-frame clones here, not all; method: immunoSEQ multiplex PCR. The V and J calls and clone size were taken over from that table, and D and trimming were inferred from the DNA. The sample has approximately 82,000 clones, roughly four fifths seen once; the top ten hold about 7%. The data stem from a study of blood T cell repertoires in COVID-19. The overall study: PBMCs, B-cell-depleted T cells, or T cells provided the cDNA or gDNA that made up the material.

Trimming removed 1 base at V and 5 bases at J, with 19 bases between. This CDR3 contains 17 residues. The germline V gene encodes CDR1 SGHTA and CDR2 FQGNSA. Sequenced: peripheral blood. The sequence came from a man between 45 and 60 years old with active or convalescent COVID-19. V usage is TRBV7-2 and J usage is TRBJ2-3, with D perhaps TRBD1 (6 bases). Here the CDR3 DNA reads TGTGCCAGCAGCTTAGTTGTGGGCAGGGGTGGAGGAGATACGCAGTATTTT. Translated: CASSLVVGRGGGDTQYF. Complete variable domain (other parts from reference TRBV7-2 and TRBJ2-3): GAGVSQSPSNKVTEKGKDVELRCDPISGHTALYWYRQSLGQGLEFLIYFQGNSAPDKSGLPSDRFSAERTGGSVSTLTIQRTQQEDSAVYLCASSLVVGRGGGDTQYFGPGTRLTVL.